This TCR beta chain was identified during a study of shared clonotypes between healthy human individuals. General study results and limits: With several donors compared, around 5% of naive CD4 clonotypes were shared. The generation probabilities recorded for non-shared clonotypes fell below those of clonotypes shared by all four donors.

It was CD45RO-negative cells, positively selected for CCR7, that made up naive CD8 cells, with terminally differentiated effector memory CD45RA+ cells excluded. This CDR3 is 17 amino acids long. With 6 bases clipped from V and 2 bases from J, the junction kept 14 bases outside the gene matches. Germline values: CDR1 MDHEN, CDR2 SYDVKM. Notes on this clone: Antigen: not known.

The repertoire was sequenced with immunoSEQ multiplex PCR; TCRdb's copy has only in-frame clones and lacks some. The profile shows over 2,000,000 clones, 93% of them singletons. This TCR was recovered from a man younger than 35 in good health. Some clones in this sample may be carry-over from other donors' samples. Sequenced input: naive CD8+ T cells from PBMCs. The chain uses TRBV28 and TRBJ2-7, with TRBD2 matching 9 bases. For the CDR3, the DNA is TGTGCCAGCAGACCCCTCTTTGGGCTAGCGGGACCCTACGAGCAGTACTTC. This codes for CASRPLFGLAGPYEQYF.